The 26 T cell receptor beta chains below come from one sample, sequenced in a study of PD-1 blockade in classical Hodgkin lymphoma. As for time point: cycle 4 day 1 (C4D1), after less than 7 weeks of nivolumab. Autologous stem cell transplantation was followed by relapse in every patient, and brentuximab vedotin exposure varied. TCRdb keeps only in-frame clones here, not all; method: immunoSEQ multiplex PCR. This table holds around 45,000 clones, over 75% found once. Sequenced here: peripheral blood mononuclear cells (PBMCs), sampled before the fourth cycle of nivolumab. These receptor sequences come from a human donor with classical Hodgkin lymphoma.

This chain connects TRBV28 to TRBJ1-2, with D hard to call. From germline, CDR1 is MDHEN and CDR2 SYDVKM. The V end lost 6 bases, the J end lost 4 bases, and 9 bases lay between the germline ends. The CDR3 is 12 residues long. Written as DNA, the CDR3 is TGTGCCAGCAGCCCGGCGTTCTATGGCTACACCTTC. This sequence encodes CASSPAFYGYTF.

This clone was detected once. The junction does not match germline at one end; this may be a read error. V usage is TRBV7-7 and J usage is TRBJ2-1; D ambiguous. CDR1 is SSHAT and CDR2 is FNYEAQ in the germline V gene (reference sequence). The length of the CDR3 is 13 residues. The CDR3 region is CASSLDASDEQFF. Here the CDR3 DNA reads TGTGCTAGCAGCTTAGATGCCAGCGATGAGCAGTTCTTC.

The CDR3 is CAWSVSGGYEQYF. CDR3 coding DNA: TGTGCCTGGAGTGTATCGGGGGGTTACGAGCAGTACTTC. The rearrangement uses TRBV30 and TRBJ2-5, with 7 bases matching TRBD2. The J call may be mistaken, given a closer DNA end match to TRBJ2-7. The CDR3 loop spans 13 amino acids. The germline V gene has CDR1 GTSNPN and CDR2 SVGIG (reference sequence).

The genes are TRBV28 and TRBJ2-1, with TRBD2 matching 10 bases. Germline CDR1 is MDHEN and CDR2 is SYDVKM. There are 17 residues in the CDR3. V lost 6 bases and J lost 5; bases outside the gene matches: 13. The CDR3 coding sequence is TGTGCCAGCAGGGACTCGGGGGGACTAGCGCGACACAATGAGCAGTTCTTC. Its protein is CASRDSGGLARHNEQFF.

The chain recombines TRBV7-2 with TRBJ1-1; no definite D call. CDR3 length equals 13 residues. V lost 5 bases to trimming and J lost 1 base, with 8 bases between them. Germline V gives CDR1 SGHTA, CDR2 FQGNSA. The CDR3 spells CASSQQENTEAFF. The CDR3 DNA reads TGTGCCAGCAGCCAGCAGGAGAACACTGAAGCTTTCTTT.

V is TRBV5-5 and J is TRBJ2-7; 9 nucleotides agree with TRBD1. Germline loops: CDR1 SGHKS, CDR2 YYEKEE (reference sequence). There are 16 residues in the CDR3. J lost 1 base, V lost 3 bases, and 8 bases had no gene match. The CDR3 nucleotides are TGTGCCAGCAGCTCAGTATCTGGGACAGGGTCCTACGAGCAGTACTTC. Amino acids: CASSSVSGTGSYEQYF.

Regarding this clone: This CDR3 is also generated by other DNA sequences in the sample. J is TRBJ1-2 and V is TRBV6-6, with no clear D. Germline V CDR1 and CDR2: MNHNY, SVGAGI (reference sequence). Trimming pared 2 bases from V and 8 bases from J, leaving 6 bases between. CDR3 size: 11 residues. CDR3: CASSYQAGYTF. CDR3 in DNA: TGTGCCAGCAGTTACCAGGCCGGCTACACCTTC.

Only a few counts were recorded for this clone. The chain recombines TRBV7-9 with TRBJ1-1; the D is unclear. The CDR3 sequence is 10 residues long. Germline assignment: CDR1 SEHNR and CDR2 FQNEAQ (reference sequence). V shed 2 bases and J shed 10 bases, with 5 bases lying between them. This CDR3 reads CASSLIRAFF. For the CDR3, the DNA is TGTGCCAGCAGCTTAATTCGAGCTTTCTTT.

The CDR3 DNA reads TGTGCCAGCAGCGCAGGGGGCTGGAGCACTGAAGCTTTCTTT. It translates to CASSAGGWSTEAFF. The rearrangement joins TRBV6-4 to TRBJ1-1; 8 nucleotides line up with TRBD1. V was pared by 6 bases and J by 4 bases, with 7 bases of the junction left unmatched. The CDR3 has 14 amino acids. The germline V gene has CDR1 MRHNA and CDR2 SNTAGT.

With regard to this clone: This probably arose from a read error, given a far larger clone one base away. Other DNA sequences in this sample translate to the same CDR3. The chain recombines TRBV9 with TRBJ2-1, with D possibly called TRBD1 or TRBD2 (6 bases each). V was trimmed by 0 bases and J by 9 bases, leaving 10 bases between them. From germline, CDR1 is SGDLS and CDR2 YYNGEE. CDR3 length: 13 residues. The CDR3 bases are TGTGCCAGCAGCGTAGGGGGGCGGGGTGAGCAGTTCTTC. This translates into CASSVGGRGEQFF.

This clone has more than one count but fewer than ten. The chain is built from TRBV10-1 and TRBJ1-1; D is unresolved. V was clipped by 0 bases and J by 1 base, with 15 bases between them. Germline V gene lookup returns CDR1 WNHNN and CDR2 SYGVQD (reference sequence). The CDR3 runs to 17 residues. CDR3 bases: TGCGCCAGCAGTGAGTCGACTCAACGGGGTGGGAACACTGAAGCTTTCTTT. It yields the protein CASSESTQRGGNTEAFF.

This chain uses TRBV18 with TRBJ1-2; D possibly corresponds to TRBD1 (5 bases). Germline assignment: CDR1 KGHSH and CDR2 LQKENI. CDR3 length: 16 amino acids. V was trimmed by 3 bases and J by 4 bases, leaving 18 bases between them. CDR3 nucleotide sequence: TGTGCCAGCTCACCCCAGGGCTGGGGCGCTCCCTATGGCTACACCTTC. Amino acid sequence: CASSPQGWGAPYGYTF.

The rearrangement links TRBV19 to TRBJ2-1; 13 bases align to TRBD2. This CDR3 region has 15 residues. The trim removed 9 bases at V and 6 bases at J, leaving 8 bases unmatched. The germline V gene has CDR1 LNHDA and CDR2 SQIVND (reference sequence). DNA for the CDR3: TGTGCCAGCCAGAGGACTAGCGGGGGAGGCAATGAGCAGTTCTTC. This encodes CASQRTSGGGNEQFF.

J is TRBJ1-1 and V is TRBV13, with a tentative D call TRBD1 (6 bases). CDR3 length: 14 residues. Between the trimmed V and J ends, which lost 5 bases and 2 bases, there was a span of 12 bases. Germline V gene sequence: CDR1 PRHDT, CDR2 FYEKMQ (reference sequence). CDR3 region: CASSRDRRNTEAFF. As DNA, the CDR3 is TGTGCCAGCAGCCGTGACAGGAGAAACACTGAAGCTTTCTTT.

This sequence joins TRBV27 and TRBJ2-2; 8 bases are a match to TRBD1. The CDR3 has 15 residues. In germline, CDR1 is MNHEY, CDR2 SMNVEV (reference sequence). Trimming took 7 bases from V and 5 from J; bases not matched to a gene: 9. Here the CDR3 reads CASTSSRTGTGELFF. DNA of the CDR3: TGTGCCAGCACCTCCTCTCGGACAGGGACCGGGGAGCTGTTTTTT.

The V and J genes are TRBV4-2 and TRBJ2-2; either TRBD1 or TRBD2 may supply D (6 bases each). Germline loops: CDR1 LGHNA, CDR2 YNFKEQ. The CDR3 extends over 17 amino acids. V shed 0 bases and J shed 7 bases, with 18 bases lying between them. The CDR3 nucleotides read TGTGCCAGCAGCCAAGATCATCGCGGGGTAGGGGGCGGGGAGCTGTTTTTT. Translated, it gives CASSQDHRGVGGGELFF.

This chain connects TRBV5-5 to TRBJ1-5, with D hard to call. The CDR3 totals 16 residues. V shed 0 bases and J shed 1 base, with 11 bases lying between them. The germline gives CDR1 SGHKS, CDR2 YYEKEE (reference sequence). CDR3 coding DNA: TGTGCCAGCAGCTTGGGTCCGGGGTTGAGCAATCAGCCCCAGCATTTT. This encodes CASSLGPGLSNQPQHF.

The chain uses TRBV6-1 and TRBJ2-5; TRBD2 matches at 7 bases. Per germline, CDR1 MNHNS and CDR2 SASEGT. V trimming: 8 bases; J trimming: 3 bases; junction bases outside the gene matches: 6. This CDR3 is built from 13 residues. The CDR3 sequence: CASVREVKETQYF. The CDR3 DNA reads TGTGCCAGCGTACGGGAGGTGAAAGAGACCCAGTACTTC.

The chain carries TRBV28 and TRBJ1-2; D remains ambiguous. Trimming took off 11 bases at V and 3 bases at J, with 10 bases between the two ends. Germline CDR1 MDHEN, CDR2 SYDVKM. This CDR3 has 11 amino acids. The CDR3 here is CAGGRDYGYTF. CDR3 sequence (DNA): TGTGCCGGAGGGAGGGACTATGGCTACACCTTC.

This clone showed up just once. The chain combines TRBV7-3 with TRBJ2-2; 7 bases fit TRBD1. With V trimmed by 6 bases and J by 7 bases, 8 bases remained unmatched. The germline gives CDR1 SGHTA, CDR2 FQGTGA. The CDR3 length is 14 residues. The chain's CDR3 is CASRPTGVGGELFF. The CDR3, as DNA: TGTGCCAGCAGACCTACAGGGGTGGGCGGGGAGCTGTTTTTT. Drawing the rest from reference TRBV7-3 and TRBJ2-2, the complete variable domain is GAGVSQTPSNKVTEKGKYVELRCDPISGHTALYWYRQSLGQGPEFLIYFQGTGAADDSGLPNDRFFAVRPEGSVSTLKIQRTERGDSAVYLCASRPTGVGGELFFGEGSRLTVL.

This clone was counted a few times. This chain uses TRBV11-2 with TRBJ2-5; tentatively, D is TRBD2 (6 bases). Trimming removed 5 bases from V and 5 bases from J, with 12 bases in between. CDR1 and CDR2 (germline): SGHAT, FQNNGV. This CDR3 has 13 residues. The CDR3 DNA reads TGTGCCAGCAGCCTGCGGGGTGGGGAGACCCAGTACTTC. This sequence encodes CASSLRGGETQYF.

Worth noting for this clone: At one end the junction does not follow the germline gene, possibly because of a read error. This chain joins TRBV27 and TRBJ2-7; 11 nucleotides match TRBD2. CDR1 and CDR2 from the germline V gene are MNHEY and SMNVEV (reference sequence). The length of the CDR3 is 14 residues. The CDR3 is CASRRLAGLYGQYF. The CDR3, as DNA: TGTGCCAGCAGAAGACTAGCGGGGCTATACGGGCAGTACTTC.

The chain combines TRBV7-3 with TRBJ2-3; no clear D gene. V lost 5 bases and J lost 4, with 10 bases in between. The CDR3 is 13 amino acids. CDR1 is SGHTA and CDR2 is FQGTGA in the germline V gene. CDR3 nucleotide sequence: TGTGCCAGCAGCCCCCCCGGCGCAGATACGCAGTATTTT. The encoded protein is CASSPPGADTQYF.

This clone appeared a few times. The rearrangement uses TRBV9 and TRBJ2-3, with TRBD2 identical over 8 bases. The germline CDR1 and CDR2 sequences are SGDLS and YYNGEE. The CDR3 is 17 amino acids. Unmatched junction bases numbered 12, after V lost 4 bases and J lost 2 bases. CDR3 sequence (DNA): TGTGCCAGCAGCCCCCGGAGGCGGGGGGCGGTCACAGATACGCAGTATTTT. It codes for CASSPRRRGAVTDTQYF.

The chain has TRBV19 and TRBJ1-5; D gene uncertain. In germline, CDR1 is LNHDA, CDR2 SQIVND (reference sequence). The CDR3 runs to 13 residues. Trimming removed 1 base from V and 9 bases from J, with 10 bases in between. CDR3 coding DNA: TGTGCCAGTAGTATAGCCGGAGCGTGGCCCCAGCATTTT. Protein product: CASSIAGAWPQHF.

This clone has a handful of counts. The V call is TRBV6-5, the J call TRBJ1-2; D perhaps matches TRBD1 (5 bases). Germline V gives CDR1 MNHEY, CDR2 SVGAGI. V was trimmed by 0 bases and J by 5 bases, leaving 10 bases between them. The length of the CDR3 is 14 residues. CDR3 DNA sequence: TGTGCCAGCAGTTACTCGACCAGGGATTATGGCTACACCTTC. Protein: CASSYSTRDYGYTF.